This T cell receptor (beta chain) was identified in a study of blood T cell repertoires in COVID-19. Clones were read by immunoSEQ multiplex PCR, and TCRdb kept only the in-frame ones, dropping some. The top ten hold 2% to 2.5% of the sample, which has approximately 230,000 clones, 70% to 90% seen once. The V end lost 3 bases, the J end lost 8 bases, and 10 bases lay between the germline ends. The germline V gene encodes CDR1 MDHEN and CDR2 SYDVKM. The CDR3 length is 12 residues. This clone has more than one count but fewer than ten. The sample comprised peripheral blood. This clonotype originated in a woman in her thirties or forties who had recovered from COVID-19. This chain links TRBV28 with TRBJ1-2; the D gene is possibly TRBD1 (5 bases). The CDR3 nucleotides read TGTGCCAGCAGTTTGGGGCAAACGGGCTACACCTTC. Its translation: CASSLGQTGYTF.